The 13 T cell receptor beta chains presented below share a single source sample, sequenced in a study of blood T cell repertoires in COVID-19. Sequencing used immunoSEQ multiplex PCR; TCRdb keeps in-frame clones, though not all of them. This table holds about 190,000 clones, approximately 91% found once. Sequencing was carried out using peripheral blood. These receptors came from a woman aged 40 to 49 who had recovered from COVID-19.

The chain recombines TRBV29-1 with TRBJ2-7, with 11 bases fitting TRBD2. This CDR3 has 17 residues. Germline V CDR1 and CDR2: SQVTM, ANQGSEA. V shed 6 bases, J shed 5 bases, and the junction held 18 bases outside the gene matches. CDR3 bases: TGCAGCGTGCTTGGGTCTCTTCTAGCGGGAGGTTCCAACGAGCAGTACTTC. This gives the protein CSVLGSLLAGGSNEQYF.

This sequence joins TRBV5-5 and TRBJ2-6; no definite D call. Germline assignment: CDR1 SGHKS and CDR2 YYEKEE (reference sequence). The V end lost 5 bases, the J end lost 0 bases, and 9 bases lay between the germline ends. The length of the CDR3 is 15 residues. The CDR3 DNA is TGTGCCAGCAGTCCTAGAGTCTCTGGGGCCAACGTCCTGACTTTC. This translates into CASSPRVSGANVLTF.

The table lists this clone with a count of one. This chain connects TRBV27 to TRBJ2-1; TRBD1 is a possible D gene (6 bases). The V gene lost 4 bases and the J gene lost 6 bases, with 16 bases spanning the gap. Germline V gene data show CDR1 as MNHEY and CDR2 as SMNVEV (reference sequence). This CDR3 contains 15 residues. This chain's CDR3 is CASSSGTYSTNEQFF. CDR3 coding DNA: TGTGCCAGCAGTTCAGGGACATATTCGACCAATGAGCAGTTCTTC.

This chain joins TRBV7-8 and TRBJ1-1, with a possible D match to TRBD1 (5 bases). The V gene's germline CDR1 is SGHVS and CDR2 FQNEAQ. This CDR3 contains 17 residues. Trimming stripped 1 base from V and 1 base from J, with 16 bases between. CDR3 nucleotide sequence: TGTGCCAGCAGCTTAGATATCGGACAAGGTTGGAACACTGAAGCTTTCTTT. It codes for CASSLDIGQGWNTEAFF.

CDR3 sequence: CASSQDWGDGTDTQYF. In DNA, the CDR3 is TGTGCCAGCAGCCAAGATTGGGGGGACGGCACAGATACGCAGTATTTT. The chain couples TRBV14 to TRBJ2-3; a possible D gene is TRBD2 (6 bases). Trimming stripped 0 bases from V and 1 base from J, with 11 bases between. CDR3 length: 16 amino acids. Looked up from germline, CDR1 is SGHDN and CDR2 is FVKESK.

The rearrangement links TRBV5-6 to TRBJ1-4; 8 bases match TRBD1. The CDR3 totals 13 residues. With V trimmed by 4 bases and J by 11 bases, 7 bases remained unmatched. Per the germline V gene, CDR1 is SGHDT and CDR2 is YYEEEE. This CDR3 reads CASSPLQGAKLFF. CDR3 bases: TGTGCCAGCAGCCCGTTGCAGGGGGCTAAACTGTTTTTT.

The chain employs TRBV5-4 and TRBJ1-1, with a weak D call TRBD1 (5 bases). The CDR3 is 15 amino acids. CDR1 SGHNT and CDR2 YYREEE come from the germline V gene (reference sequence). Trimming left V 3 bases short and J 2 bases short, with 14 bases between. CDR3 protein: CASSWGGLVNTEAFF. In nucleotides, the CDR3 is TGTGCCAGCAGCTGGGGGGGACTAGTCAACACTGAAGCTTTCTTT.

The J gene is TRBJ2-7, the V gene TRBV7-2; 7 positions match TRBD2. Trimming at V came to 5 bases and at J to 7 bases, leaving 8 bases not matched to a gene. The CDR3 sequence is 13 residues long. Germline CDR1 and CDR2: SGHTA and FQGNSA. The CDR3 loop is CASSQGGGGEQYF. The CDR3 DNA reads as TGTGCCAGCAGCCAGGGCGGGGGAGGGGAGCAGTACTTC.

The rearrangement links TRBV19 to TRBJ1-2; no clear D gene. V was trimmed by 6 bases and J by 7 bases, leaving 12 bases between them. This CDR3 is 12 amino acids long. The germline gives CDR1 LNHDA, CDR2 SQIVND (reference sequence). In DNA, the CDR3 is TGTGCCAGTAGCCACCCGCGTGGTGGCTACACCTTC. Translated, it gives CASSHPRGGYTF. The whole variable domain, filled in from reference TRBV19 and TRBJ1-2, reads DGGITQSPKYLFRKEGQNVTLSCEQNLNHDAMYWYRQDPGQGLRLIYYSQIVNDFQKGDIAEGYSVSREKKESFPLTVTSAQKNPTAFYLCASSHPRGGYTFGSGTRLTVV.

The genes are TRBV30 and TRBJ1-1, with D hard to call. Trimming shortened V by 0 bases and J by 0 bases, and 11 bases separated the two germline ends. The CDR3 sequence is 15 residues long. Germline CDR1 GTSNPN, CDR2 SVGIG (reference sequence). The CDR3 nucleotides read TGTGCCTGGAGTGTACGGTGGGAGTTGAACACTGAAGCTTTCTTT. Its translation is CAWSVRWELNTEAFF.

The chain joins TRBV25-1 to TRBJ1-3; D uncertain. With 6 bases removed from V and 0 bases from J, the gap between germline ends came to 12 bases. The CDR3 has 15 amino acids. The germline V gene has CDR1 MGHDK and CDR2 SYGVNS. CDR3 region: CASSPLTFSGNTIYF. CDR3 coding DNA: TGTGCCAGCAGCCCACTTACCTTCTCTGGAAACACCATATATTTT.

J is TRBJ1-2 and V is TRBV7-2; 7 bases are a match to TRBD1. The CDR3 covers 14 residues. Trimming at V came to 5 bases and at J to 4 bases, leaving 7 bases not matched to a gene. Germline V gives CDR1 SGHTA, CDR2 FQGNSA. The DNA for the CDR3 is TGTGCCAGCAGCACTCAGGGGGGAGCCTATGGCTACACCTTC. It codes for CASSTQGGAYGYTF.

The count of this clone is one. The rearrangement uses TRBV2 and TRBJ2-7; 9 nucleotides match TRBD2. Germline V gene lookup returns CDR1 SNHLY and CDR2 FYNNEI. The CDR3 totals 15 residues. V shed 3 bases and J 5 bases; nucleotides not matched to a gene: 8. The CDR3 region is CASSDRASGIHEQYF. CDR3 coding DNA: TGTGCCAGCAGTGATAGGGCTAGCGGGATCCACGAGCAGTACTTC.